This T cell receptor beta chain was obtained from a study of cytomegalovirus exposure and HLA in healthy donors. Study observations and caveats: Reported findings show TCR beta sequences accurately forecast HLA-A and HLA-B alleles in most subjects. Association of a missense DCLRE1C variant with TCR beta V- and J-gene trimming was reported in a later analysis. A later look showed TCR association rates differing by HLA locus, highest for DRB1 and lowest for HLA-C. Researchers catalogued some 160 TCR beta chains as cytomegalovirus-associated.

On this clone itself: Its specificity is not known.

The PCR made use of 60 Vbeta and 13 Jbeta primers. Data came from immunoSEQ multiplex PCR; TCRdb stores just in-frame clones and leaves some out. Of 120,000 or so clones listed, approximately 80% are singletons. The length of the CDR3 is 15 residues. Unmatched junction bases numbered 7, after V lost 4 bases and J lost 4 bases. Looked up from germline, CDR1 is WSHSY and CDR2 is SAAADI. Sequencing was carried out using PBMCs. J is TRBJ1-1 and V is TRBV10-2; 9 positions match TRBD1. The TCR originated in a man aged 45 to 65 in good health and CMV-seropositive. CDR3 nucleotide sequence: TGCGCCAGCAGTGTCGCGGACAGGGGCGGCACTGAAGCTTTCTTT. It encodes CASSVADRGGTEAFF.